This is a list of T cell receptor beta chains from one sample in a study of T cell changes during pregnancy in multiple sclerosis. Libraries were prepared by immunoSEQ multiplex PCR; TCRdb keeps only in-frame clonotypes and omits some of them. The table includes nearly 110,000 clones, 85% to 95% detected once. Sequenced material: peripheral blood, taken after pregnancy. These receptors all stem from a female donor with multiple sclerosis, enrolled in a pregnancy study. The CDR3 runs from the conserved cysteine through the conserved F or W. Each record gives: clone size, J gene, CDR3 length, D gene, V gene, CDR3 DNA, CDR3 protein. D genes are given only for firm matches. For some rows the clone size is stated as once, few or many, or as a class when expanded; others skip it.

size: -
J: TRBJ2-7
length: 17
D: TRBD2
V: TRBV5-1
DNA: TGCGCCAGCAGCTGGGGGACTAGCGGGCTTAGCTCCTACGAGCAGTACTTC
CDR3: CASSWGTSGLSSYEQYF

size: -
J: TRBJ1-5
length: 15
D: -
V: TRBV6-1
DNA: TGTGCCAGCAGTGAAGGAAGGAGCGGCAATCAGCCCCAGCATTTT
CDR3: CASSEGRSGNQPQHF

size: -
J: TRBJ2-7
length: 12
D: TRBD2
V: TRBV23-1
DNA: TGCGCCCGCGGGGGACTGACCTACGAGCAGTACTTC
CDR3: CARGGLTYEQYF

size: -
J: TRBJ2-7
length: 14
D: TRBD1
V: TRBV5-1
DNA: TGCGCCAGCAGCTCACCCACACAGGGGGGCGAGCAGTACTTC
CDR3: CASSSPTQGGEQYF

size: -
J: TRBJ2-5
length: 16
D: TRBD2
V: TRBV5-1
DNA: TGCGCCAGCAGCTTGGGGGGTAGCGGGGTAACAGAGACCCAGTACTTC
CDR3: CASSLGGSGVTETQYF

size: -
J: TRBJ1-2
length: 13
D: TRBD1
V: TRBV6-6
DNA: TGTGCCACGGGACAGTCCGTGTTCTATGGCTACACCTTC
CDR3: CATGQSVFYGYTF

size: -
J: TRBJ2-1
length: 16
D: TRBD2
V: TRBV5-1
DNA: TGCGCCAGCAGTTCAGGACTAGCGGGAGCCTACAATGAGCAGTTCTTC
CDR3: CASSSGLAGAYNEQFF

size: -
J: TRBJ1-1
length: 11
D: -
V: TRBV7-3
DNA: TGTGCCAGCAGCCCCTACACTGAAGCTTTCTTT
CDR3: CASSPYTEAFF

size: -
J: TRBJ2-7
length: 15
D: TRBD1
V: TRBV5-1
DNA: TGCGCCAGCAGCTTACCGGGACAGACAACCTACGAGCAGTACTTC
CDR3: CASSLPGQTTYEQYF

size: -
J: TRBJ2-7
length: 13
D: TRBD2
V: TRBV11-2
DNA: TGTGCCAGCAGCTCTAGCGGGTCCTACGAGCAGTACTTC
CDR3: CASSSSGSYEQYF

size: -
J: TRBJ2-7
length: 13
D: TRBD2
V: TRBV29-1
DNA: TGCAGCGTGAGGACTAGCAGTACCTACGAGCAGTACTTC
CDR3: CSVRTSSTYEQYF

size: -
J: TRBJ2-1
length: 18
D: -
V: TRBV11-2
DNA: TGTGCCAGCAGCTTAACCCGGGGAGAAGGTGGGCCATACAATGAGCAGTTCTTC
CDR3: CASSLTRGEGGPYNEQFF

size: -
J: TRBJ2-7
length: 12
D: TRBD1
V: TRBV2
DNA: TGTGCCAGCACCGGGACAGGGTTCGAGCAGTACTTC
CDR3: CASTGTGFEQYF

size: -
J: TRBJ1-2
length: 14
D: -
V: TRBV5-1
DNA: TGCGCCAGCAGCTCGACCCAGGGGCCCTATGGCTACACCTTC
CDR3: CASSSTQGPYGYTF

size: once
J: TRBJ1-5
length: 15
D: -
V: TRBV25-1
DNA: TGTGCCAGCAGTGACGCGGGAACTAGCAATCAGCCCCAGCATTTT
CDR3: CASSDAGTSNQPQHF

size: -
J: TRBJ1-2
length: 16
D: TRBD1
V: TRBV5-4
DNA: TGTGCCAGCGGCCCGGGACAGGGGGCGGTGAACTATGGCTACACCTTC
CDR3: CASGPGQGAVNYGYTF

size: -
J: TRBJ2-2
length: 15
D: TRBD2
V: TRBV9
DNA: TGTGCCAGCAGCCTTCTAGCGGGGGGATCCGGGGAGCTGTTTTTT
CDR3: CASSLLAGGSGELFF

size: -
J: TRBJ1-1
length: 14
D: TRBD1
V: TRBV4-1
DNA: TGCGCCAGCAGCCAGGACAGGCCTAACACTGAAGCTTTCTTT
CDR3: CASSQDRPNTEAFF